This TCR beta chain was sequenced in a study of tumor-infiltrating lymphocytes in primary liver carcinoma. Study at large: The study reported T1-T3 N0M0 tumors spanning 4.2 to 10 cm. Yields of productive TCRbeta reads ranged from roughly 3.5 to 7.13 million per sample and were similar across tissue types.

This CDR3 comprises 18 residues. The germline gives CDR1 SGDLS, CDR2 YYNGEE. V was trimmed by 0 bases and J by 2 bases, leaving 21 bases between them. RNA and DNA were co-extracted from roughly 20-30 mg of unsorted bulk tissue. Cases comprised patients with primary liver carcinoma who received surgical resection. Every patient had chronic HBV infection and was treatment-naive. Synthesis of TCR beta cDNA was carried out from about 0.55 ug total RNA with a constant-region primer. It was through three nested multiplex PCR rounds of slightly modified ARM-PCR that TCR beta libraries arose. The first two PCR rounds used TRBV1-TRBV30 primers with a Cbeta primer, 10 cycles each. TCRdb re-called the multiplex PCR reads through MiXCR, storing one row per CDR3 protein. This table has over 100,000 distinct CDR3 sequences, under 70% appearing once.

The sequence derives from a woman aged 55-70 years with primary liver carcinoma and hepatitis B virus infection. This chain connects TRBV9 to TRBJ2-7; TRBD2 is a possible D gene (6 bases). Sequenced input: tumor-adjacent normal liver tissue. CDR3: CASSVAPSISGTPYEQYF. CDR3 coding DNA: TGTGCCAGCAGCGTAGCCCCCTCAATTAGCGGTACTCCCTACGAGCAGTACTTC.